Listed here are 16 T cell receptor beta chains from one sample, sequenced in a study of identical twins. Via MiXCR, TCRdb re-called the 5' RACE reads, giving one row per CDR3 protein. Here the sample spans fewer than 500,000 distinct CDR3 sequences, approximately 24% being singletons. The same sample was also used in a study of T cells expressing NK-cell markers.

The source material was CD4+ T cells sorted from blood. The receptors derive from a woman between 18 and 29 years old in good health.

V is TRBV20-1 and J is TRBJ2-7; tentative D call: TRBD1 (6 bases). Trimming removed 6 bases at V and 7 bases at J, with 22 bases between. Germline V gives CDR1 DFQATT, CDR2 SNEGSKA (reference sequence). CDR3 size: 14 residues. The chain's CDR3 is CSAGISRGAWEQYF. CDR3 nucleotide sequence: TGCAGTGCAGGTATAAGCAGGGGCGCCTGGGAGCAGTACTTC.

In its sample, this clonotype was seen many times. CDR3 nucleotides: TGCGCCTCCCAAACATTGACAGGGGTTGGCATTCAGTACTTC. Amino acids: CASQTLTGVGIQYF. The chain couples TRBV5-1 to TRBJ2-4, with 8 bases that match TRBD1. J lost 9 bases, V lost 10 bases, and 15 bases had no gene match. Germline V gene lookup returns CDR1 SGHRS and CDR2 YFSETQ. The CDR3 sequence is 14 residues long.

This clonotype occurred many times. The CDR3 spells CATSGDREADTQYF. DNA for the CDR3: TGTGCCACCAGTGGGGACAGGGAAGCAGATACGCAGTATTTT. The rearrangement links TRBV24-1 to TRBJ2-3, with TRBD1 matching over 9 bases. This CDR3 has 14 residues. Trimming took 5 bases from V and 4 from J; bases not matched to a gene: 3. Germline V gene lookup returns CDR1 KGHDR and CDR2 SFDVKD.

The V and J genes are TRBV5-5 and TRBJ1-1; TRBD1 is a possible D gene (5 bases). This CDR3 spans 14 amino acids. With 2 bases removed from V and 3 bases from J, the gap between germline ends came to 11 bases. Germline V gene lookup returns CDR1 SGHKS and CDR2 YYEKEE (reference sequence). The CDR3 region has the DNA TGTGCCAGCAGCTTACAGTGGGGGGACACTGAAGCTTTCTTT. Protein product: CASSLQWGDTEAFF.

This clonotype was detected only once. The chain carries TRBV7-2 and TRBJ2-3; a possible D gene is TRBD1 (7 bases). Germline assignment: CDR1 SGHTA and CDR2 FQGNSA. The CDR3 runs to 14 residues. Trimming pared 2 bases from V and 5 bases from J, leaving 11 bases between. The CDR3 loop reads CASSLSRGVDTQYF. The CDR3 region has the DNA TGTGCCAGCAGCTTATCCAGGGGGGTAGATACGCAGTATTTT.

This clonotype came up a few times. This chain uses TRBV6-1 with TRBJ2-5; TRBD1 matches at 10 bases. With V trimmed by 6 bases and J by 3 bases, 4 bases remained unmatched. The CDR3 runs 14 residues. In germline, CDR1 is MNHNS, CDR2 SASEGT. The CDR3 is CASRLTGGEETQYF. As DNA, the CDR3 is TGTGCCAGCAGGCTGACAGGGGGCGAAGAGACCCAGTACTTC.

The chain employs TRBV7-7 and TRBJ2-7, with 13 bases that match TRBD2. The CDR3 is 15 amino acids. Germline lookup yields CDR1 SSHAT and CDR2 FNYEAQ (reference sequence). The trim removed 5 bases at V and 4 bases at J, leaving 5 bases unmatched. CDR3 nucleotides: TGTGCCAGCAGCATAGGACTAGCGGGAGTTTACGAGCAGTACTTC. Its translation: CASSIGLAGVYEQYF.

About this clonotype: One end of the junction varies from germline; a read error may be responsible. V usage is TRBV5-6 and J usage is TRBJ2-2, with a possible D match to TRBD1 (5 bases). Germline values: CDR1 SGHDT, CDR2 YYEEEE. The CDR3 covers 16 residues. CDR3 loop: CASSLKAGSKTGELFF. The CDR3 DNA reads TGTGCCAGCAGCTTGAAGGCAGGGTCGAAAACCGGGGAGCTGTTTTTT.

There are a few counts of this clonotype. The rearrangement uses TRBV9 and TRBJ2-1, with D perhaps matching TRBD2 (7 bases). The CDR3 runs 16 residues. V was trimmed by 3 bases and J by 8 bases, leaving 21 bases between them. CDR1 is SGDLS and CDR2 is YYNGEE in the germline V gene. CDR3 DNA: TGTGCCAGCAGCGCCTCCGGGAGGTTAAGGGGGGATGAGCAGTTCTTC. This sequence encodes CASSASGRLRGDEQFF.

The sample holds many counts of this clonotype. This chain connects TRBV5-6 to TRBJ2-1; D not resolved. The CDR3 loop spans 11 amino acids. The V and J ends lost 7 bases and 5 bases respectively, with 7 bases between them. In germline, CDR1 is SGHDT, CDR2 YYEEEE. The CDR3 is CASGRNNEQFF. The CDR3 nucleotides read TGTGCCAGCGGTAGAAACAATGAGCAGTTCTTC. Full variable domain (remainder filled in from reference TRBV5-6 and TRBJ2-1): DAGVTQSPTHLIKTRGQQVTLRCSPKSGHDTVSWYQQALGQGPQFIFQYYEEEERQRGNFPDRFSGHQFPNYSSELNVNALLLGDSALYLCASGRNNEQFFGPGTRLTVL.

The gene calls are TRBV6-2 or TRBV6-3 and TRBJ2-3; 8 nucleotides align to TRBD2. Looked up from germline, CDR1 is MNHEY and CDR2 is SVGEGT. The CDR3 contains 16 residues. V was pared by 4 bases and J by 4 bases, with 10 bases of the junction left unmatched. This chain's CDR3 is CASSSGLAGRADTQYF. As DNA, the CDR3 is TGTGCCAGCAGTTCCGGACTAGCAGGTCGGGCAGATACGCAGTATTTT.

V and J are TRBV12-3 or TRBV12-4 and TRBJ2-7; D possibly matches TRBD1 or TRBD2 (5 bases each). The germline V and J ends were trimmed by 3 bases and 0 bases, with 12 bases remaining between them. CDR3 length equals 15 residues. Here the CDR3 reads CASSFLGRSSYEQYF. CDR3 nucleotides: TGTGCCAGCAGTTTCCTGGGACGGAGCTCCTACGAGCAGTACTTC.

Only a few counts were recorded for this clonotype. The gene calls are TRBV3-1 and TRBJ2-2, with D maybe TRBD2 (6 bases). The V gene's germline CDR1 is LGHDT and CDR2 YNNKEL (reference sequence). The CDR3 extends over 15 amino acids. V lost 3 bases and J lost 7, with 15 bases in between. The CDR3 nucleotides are TGTGCCAGCAGCCACACTAGCCTGGGGGGCGGGGAGCTGTTTTTT. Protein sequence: CASSHTSLGGGELFF.

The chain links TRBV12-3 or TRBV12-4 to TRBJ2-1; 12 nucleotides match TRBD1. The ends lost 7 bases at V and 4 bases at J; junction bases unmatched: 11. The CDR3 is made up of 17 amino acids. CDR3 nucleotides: TGTGCCAGCAACGGGCTTCCGGGACAGGGGGCGTACAATGAGCAGTTCTTC. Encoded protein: CASNGLPGQGAYNEQFF.

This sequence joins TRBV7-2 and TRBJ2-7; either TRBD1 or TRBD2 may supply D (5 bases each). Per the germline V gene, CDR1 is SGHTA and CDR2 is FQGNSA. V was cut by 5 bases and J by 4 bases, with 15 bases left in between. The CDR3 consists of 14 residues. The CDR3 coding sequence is TGTGCCAGCAGCATCAGCAGGGACGGGTACGAGCAGTACTTC. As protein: CASSISRDGYEQYF.

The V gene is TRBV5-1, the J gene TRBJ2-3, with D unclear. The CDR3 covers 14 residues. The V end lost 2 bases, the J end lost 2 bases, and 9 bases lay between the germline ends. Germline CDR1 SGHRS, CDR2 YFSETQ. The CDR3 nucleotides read TGCGCCAGCAGCTTATTAGCCACCACAGATACGCAGTATTTT. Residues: CASSLLATTDTQYF.